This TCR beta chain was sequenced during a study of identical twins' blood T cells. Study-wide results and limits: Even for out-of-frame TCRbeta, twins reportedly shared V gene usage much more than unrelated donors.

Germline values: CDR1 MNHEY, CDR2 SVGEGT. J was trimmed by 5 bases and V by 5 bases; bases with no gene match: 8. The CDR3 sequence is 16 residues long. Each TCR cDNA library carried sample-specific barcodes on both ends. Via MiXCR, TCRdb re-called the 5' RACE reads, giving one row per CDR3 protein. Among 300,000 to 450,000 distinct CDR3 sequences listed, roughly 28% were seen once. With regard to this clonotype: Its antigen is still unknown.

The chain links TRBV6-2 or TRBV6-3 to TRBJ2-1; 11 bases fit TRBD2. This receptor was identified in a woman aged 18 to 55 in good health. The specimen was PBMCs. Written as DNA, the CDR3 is TGTGCCAGCAGTCCCCGACTAGCGGGATACCACAATGAGCAGTTCTTC. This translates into CASSPRLAGYHNEQFF.